Below, 3 T cell receptor beta chains from the same sample are listed, as sequenced in a study of blood T cells in healthy people across ages. Sample-barcoded 5' priming and a J-beta primer mix drove a second PCR of roughly 6 to 12 cycles. MiXCR, run by TCRdb on the 5' RACE reads, gives a single entry per CDR3 protein. The sample includes 600,000 to 800,000 distinct CDR3 sequences, roughly 21% seen only once; the top ten take 3% to 4.5%. Material: blood. The source is a man between 70 and 80 years old in good health.

The V gene is TRBV2, the J gene TRBJ2-5; the D gene is possibly TRBD1 (5 bases). Trimming removed 2 bases at V and 4 bases at J, with 8 bases between. From germline, CDR1 is SNHLY and CDR2 FYNNEI. The CDR3 totals 13 residues. The CDR3 sequence: CASSEFTGETQYF. CDR3 in DNA: TGTGCCAGCAGTGAATTTACAGGAGAGACCCAGTACTTC.

V is TRBV12-3 or TRBV12-4 and J is TRBJ2-5; 12 bases match TRBD2. With the DNA end fitting TRBJ2-7 better, the J assignment may be wrong. The length of the CDR3 is 15 residues. In nucleotides, the CDR3 is TGTGCCAGCAGAGGCGGACTAGCGGGATCGTACGAGCAGTACTTC. Its protein product is CASRGGLAGSYEQYF.

This clonotype has only a few counts. Given the absence of the conserved phenylalanine or tryptophan at the CDR3 end, a read error is likely. The rearrangement uses TRBV4-1 and TRBJ1-1; a weak D match, TRBD1 (5 bases). CDR1 is MGHRA and CDR2 is YSYEKL in the germline V gene. The CDR3 contains 15 residues. V was shortened by 0 bases and J by 4 bases, with 12 bases between the two germline ends. CDR3 sequence reads: CASSQDFDSPTEAFS. CDR3 nucleotides: TGCGCCAGCAGCCAAGATTTTGACAGCCCCACTGAAGCTTTCTCT.